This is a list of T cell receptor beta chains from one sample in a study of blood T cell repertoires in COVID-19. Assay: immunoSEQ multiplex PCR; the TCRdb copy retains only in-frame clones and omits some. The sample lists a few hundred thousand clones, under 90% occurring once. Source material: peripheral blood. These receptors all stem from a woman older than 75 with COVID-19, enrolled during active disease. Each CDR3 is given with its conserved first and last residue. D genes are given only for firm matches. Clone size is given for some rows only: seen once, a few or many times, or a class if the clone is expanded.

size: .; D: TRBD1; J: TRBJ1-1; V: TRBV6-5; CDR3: CASQGERETEAFF; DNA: TGTGCCAGTCAGGGGGAGAGGGAGACTGAAGCTTTCTTT
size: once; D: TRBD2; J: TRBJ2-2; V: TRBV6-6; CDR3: CASCREGNTGELFF; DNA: TGTGCCAGCTGTAGGGAGGGAAACACCGGGGAGCTGTTTTTT
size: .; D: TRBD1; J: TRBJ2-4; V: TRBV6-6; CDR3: CASSYSGTGNIQYF; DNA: TGTGCCAGCAGTTACTCTGGGACAGGGAACATTCAGTACTTC
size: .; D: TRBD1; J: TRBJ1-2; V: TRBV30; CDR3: CAWSLAWGTGKKVYGYTF; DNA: TGTGCCTGGAGTCTCGCATGGGGGACAGGAAAAAAAGTCTATGGCTACACCTTC
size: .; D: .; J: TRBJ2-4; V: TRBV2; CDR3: CASRPQGYIQYF; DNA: TGTGCCAGCAGACCGCAGGGTTACATTCAGTACTTC
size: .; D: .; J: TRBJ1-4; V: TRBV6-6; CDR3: CASSWAFAGPNEKLFF; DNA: TGTGCCAGCAGTTGGGCATTCGCGGGACCTAATGAAAAACTGTTTTTT
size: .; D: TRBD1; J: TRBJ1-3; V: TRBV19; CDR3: CASSPFTGGSGNTIYF; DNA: TGTGCCAGTAGTCCTTTTACAGGGGGCTCTGGAAACACCATATATTTT
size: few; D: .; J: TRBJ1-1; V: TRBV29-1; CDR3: CSADKSAEAFF; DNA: TGCAGCGCGGACAAAAGCGCTGAAGCTTTCTTT
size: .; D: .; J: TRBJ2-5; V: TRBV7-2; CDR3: CASSATRGQETQYF; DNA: TGTGCCAGCAGCGCTACCCGAGGCCAAGAGACCCAGTACTTC
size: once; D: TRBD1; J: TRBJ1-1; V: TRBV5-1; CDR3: CASSNAGTGYREAFF; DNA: TGCGCCAGCAGTAACGCCGGGACAGGTTATAGAGAAGCTTTCTTT
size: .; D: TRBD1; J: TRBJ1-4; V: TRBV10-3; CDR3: CAISESKGQGKEKLFF; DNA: TGTGCCATCAGTGAGTCGAAGGGACAGGGGAAAGAAAAACTGTTTTTT
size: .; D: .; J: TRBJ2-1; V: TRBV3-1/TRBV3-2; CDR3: CASGDGNEQFF; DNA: TGTGCCAGCGGCGACGGGAATGAGCAGTTCTTC
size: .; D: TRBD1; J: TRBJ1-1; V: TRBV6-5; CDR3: CASRPQGATEAFF; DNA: TGTGCCAGCAGGCCCCAGGGGGCCACTGAAGCTTTCTTT
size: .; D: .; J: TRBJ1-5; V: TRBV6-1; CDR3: CASSETPGYQPQHF; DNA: TGTGCCAGCAGTGAAACCCCGGGGTATCAGCCCCAGCATTTT
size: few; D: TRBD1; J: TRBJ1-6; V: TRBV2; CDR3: CASSITGGENSPLHF; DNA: TGTGCCAGCAGTATTACAGGGGGTGAAAATTCACCCCTCCACTTT
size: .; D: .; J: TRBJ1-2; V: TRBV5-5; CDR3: CASSSQQGDYGYTF; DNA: TGTGCCAGCAGCTCCCAACAGGGAGACTATGGCTACACCTTC
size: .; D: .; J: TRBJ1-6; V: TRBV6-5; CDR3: CASSPGPAETPLHF; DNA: TGTGCCAGCAGTCCCGGCCCAGCGGAAACACCCCTCCACTTT
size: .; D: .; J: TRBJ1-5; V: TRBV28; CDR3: CASTQGGQPQHF; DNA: TGTGCCAGCACCCAGGGTGGTCAGCCCCAGCATTTT
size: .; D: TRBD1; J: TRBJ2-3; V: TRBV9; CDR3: CASGPGTGMNTQYF; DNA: TGTGCCAGCGGGCCCGGGACAGGGATGAATACGCAGTATTTT
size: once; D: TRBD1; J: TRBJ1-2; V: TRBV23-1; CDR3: CASTTKRETGRTNYGYTF; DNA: TGCGCCAGCACAACAAAACGTGAGACAGGGCGGACCAACTATGGCTACACCTTC
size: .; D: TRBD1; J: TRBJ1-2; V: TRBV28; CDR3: CASSLSGRGYTF; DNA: TGTGCCAGCAGTTTATCGGGCAGGGGGTACACCTTC
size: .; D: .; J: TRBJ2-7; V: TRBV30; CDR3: CAWRRYREPSYEQYF; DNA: TGTGCCTGGAGAAGATATAGGGAGCCCAGCTACGAGCAGTACTTC
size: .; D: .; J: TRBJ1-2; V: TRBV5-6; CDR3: CASSLIDQDGYTF; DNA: TGTGCCAGCAGCTTGATAGATCAAGATGGCTACACCTTC
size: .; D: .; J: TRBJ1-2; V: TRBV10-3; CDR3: CAISEGRDYGYTF; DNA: TGTGCCATCAGTGAGGGCAGGGACTATGGCTACACCTTC
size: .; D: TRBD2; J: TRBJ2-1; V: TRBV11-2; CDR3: CASSLIRGVNYNEQFF; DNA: TGTGCCAGCAGCTTGATCCGGGGGGTCAACTACAATGAGCAGTTCTTC
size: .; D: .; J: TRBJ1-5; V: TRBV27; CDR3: CASSFGSGNQPQHF; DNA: TGTGCCAGCAGTTTCGGGTCTGGCAATCAGCCCCAGCATTTT
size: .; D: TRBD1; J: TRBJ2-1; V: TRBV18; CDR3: CASSRQGGRNEQFF; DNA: TGTGCCTCCTCGAGACAGGGGGGGCGGAATGAGCAGTTCTTC
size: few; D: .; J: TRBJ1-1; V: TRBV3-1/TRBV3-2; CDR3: CASSQRSQHELAFF; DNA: TGTGCCAGCAGCCAACGCTCACAGCACGAGTTGGCTTTCTTT
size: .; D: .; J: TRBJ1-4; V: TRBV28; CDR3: CASSLAEGLNEKLFF; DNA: TGTGCCAGCAGCTTGGCGGAGGGCCTTAATGAAAAACTGTTTTTT
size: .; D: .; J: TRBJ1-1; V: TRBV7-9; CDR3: CASSRGWNTEAFF; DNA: TGTGCCAGCAGCCGGGGATGGAACACTGAAGCTTTCTTT
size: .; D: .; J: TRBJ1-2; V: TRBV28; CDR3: CASRGHSLNYGYTF; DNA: TGTGCCAGCAGAGGACATAGTCTTAACTATGGCTACACCTTC
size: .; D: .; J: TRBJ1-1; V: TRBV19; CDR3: CASGPIAGIEAFF; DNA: TGTGCCAGTGGGCCGATTGCGGGTATTGAAGCTTTCTTT
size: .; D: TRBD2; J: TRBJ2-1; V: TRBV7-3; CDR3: CASSLSEGLAGGYNEQFF; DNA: TGTGCCAGCAGCTTAAGCGAGGGACTAGCGGGGGGGTACAATGAGCAGTTCTTC
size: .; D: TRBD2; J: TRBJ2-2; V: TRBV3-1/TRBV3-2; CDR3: CASSRGLVYEITGELFF; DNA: TGTGCCAGCAGCCGGGGACTAGTCTACGAGATCACCGGGGAGCTGTTTTTT
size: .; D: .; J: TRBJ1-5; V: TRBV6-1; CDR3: CASSEVRGNQPQHF; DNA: TGTGCCAGCAGTGAGGTCCGAGGGAATCAGCCCCAGCATTTT
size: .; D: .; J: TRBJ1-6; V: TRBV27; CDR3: CASSPLGAMNSPLHF; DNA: TGTGCCAGCAGCCCCCTTGGGGCAATGAATTCACCCCTCCACTTT
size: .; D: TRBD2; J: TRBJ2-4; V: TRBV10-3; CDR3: CAISDTSGGGKNIQYF; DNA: TGTGCCATCAGTGACACTAGCGGAGGCGGTAAAAACATTCAGTACTTC
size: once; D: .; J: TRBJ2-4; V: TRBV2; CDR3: CASSVAGIAKNIQYF; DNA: TGTGCCAGCAGCGTGGCGGGGATAGCCAAAAACATTCAGTACTTC
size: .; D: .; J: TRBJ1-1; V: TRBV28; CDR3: CASSSPGQVTEAFF; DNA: TGTGCCAGCAGTTCCCCAGGCCAGGTCACTGAAGCTTTCTTT
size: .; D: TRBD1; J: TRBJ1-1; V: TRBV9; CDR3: CASSAQGVNTEAFF; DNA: TGTGCCAGCAGCGCCCAGGGGGTTAACACTGAAGCTTTCTTT